This TCR beta chain comes out of a study of blood T cell repertoires in COVID-19. The wider study: Sample material is recorded as cDNA or gDNA derived from T cells, B-cell-depleted T cells, or PBMCs.

As handled by the study authors: Reference gene primer amplification gave nucleated cell count estimates. Sequencing was performed with immunoSEQ multiplex PCR; in TCRdb, only in-frame clones are kept and a portion is missing. D and trimming were read from the DNA, whereas the V and J calls and clone size are those reported in that table. Seen here are approximately 65,000 clones, approximately 88% observed once, and the top ten hold approximately 4.7%. Germline V gene lookup returns CDR1 LNHDA and CDR2 SQIVND (reference sequence). V lost 7 bases and J lost 6, with 15 bases in between. The CDR3 consists of 14 residues.

The chain employs TRBV19 and TRBJ2-2; D perhaps matches TRBD2 (6 bases). The sequence was obtained from a human donor in a cohort sampled during active COVID-19. The source material was peripheral blood. The DNA of the CDR3 is TGTGCCAGTATCGGAGGGTTCTTGTCCGGGGAGCTGTTTTTT. It translates to CASIGGFLSGELFF.